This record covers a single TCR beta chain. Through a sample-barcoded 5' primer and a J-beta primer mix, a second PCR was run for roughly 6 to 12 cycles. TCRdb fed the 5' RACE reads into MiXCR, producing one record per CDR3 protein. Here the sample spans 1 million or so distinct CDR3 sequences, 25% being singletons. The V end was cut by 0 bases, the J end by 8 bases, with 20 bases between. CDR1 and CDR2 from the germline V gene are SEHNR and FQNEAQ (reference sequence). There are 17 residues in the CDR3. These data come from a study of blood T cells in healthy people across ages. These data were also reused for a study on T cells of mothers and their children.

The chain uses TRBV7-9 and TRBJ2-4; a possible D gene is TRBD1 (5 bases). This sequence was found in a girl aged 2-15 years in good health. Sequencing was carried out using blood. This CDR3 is CASSLAVGRMQGDIQYF. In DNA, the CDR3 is TGTGCCAGCAGCTTAGCGGTGGGGCGGATGCAGGGTGACATTCAGTACTTC. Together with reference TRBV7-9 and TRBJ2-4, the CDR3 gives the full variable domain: DTGVSQNPRHKITKRGQNVTFRCDPISEHNRLYWYRQTLGQGPEFLTYFQNEAQLEKSRLLSDRFSAERPKGSFSTLEIQRTEQGDSAMYLCASSLAVGRMQGDIQYFGAGTRLSVL.